This T cell receptor beta chain came from a study of OX40 agonist ivuxolimab in advanced cancers. About the study: From about 23 to 85 years was the age range, with a mean of about 56 years, and over 80% were male. Past anti-PD-1, anti-PD-L1 or anti-CTLA-4 therapy was accepted, and 30% to 50% had received some. Three partial responders included one hepatocellular carcinoma patient and two cutaneous melanoma patients. The study, taken as a whole, reports: Circulating CD4+ and CD8+ T cells showed clonal expansion by week 6 at 0.1 to 3.0 mg/kg.

Generated by immunoSEQ multiplex PCR, the TCRdb table keeps only in-frame clones and is missing some. The sample has roughly 60,000 clones, about 88% seen once. The germline V gene has CDR1 ENHRY and CDR2 SYGVKD. Trimming took 8 bases from V and 8 from J; bases not matched to a gene: 10. This CDR3 contains 13 residues. In regard to this clone: What it recognizes is unknown.

Sequences were derived from CD4+ or CD8+ T cells sorted from blood, sampled in a trial of the OX40 agonist ivuxolimab. The rearrangement links TRBV10-3 to TRBJ1-2, with TRBD1 identical over 8 bases. This clonotype was sampled from an adult with an advanced solid tumor such as melanoma, head and neck, liver or kidney cancer. CDR3 amino acids: CAIGSGGAGGYTF. The CDR3 DNA sequence: TGTGCCATCGGATCAGGGGGCGCAGGCGGCTACACCTTC.